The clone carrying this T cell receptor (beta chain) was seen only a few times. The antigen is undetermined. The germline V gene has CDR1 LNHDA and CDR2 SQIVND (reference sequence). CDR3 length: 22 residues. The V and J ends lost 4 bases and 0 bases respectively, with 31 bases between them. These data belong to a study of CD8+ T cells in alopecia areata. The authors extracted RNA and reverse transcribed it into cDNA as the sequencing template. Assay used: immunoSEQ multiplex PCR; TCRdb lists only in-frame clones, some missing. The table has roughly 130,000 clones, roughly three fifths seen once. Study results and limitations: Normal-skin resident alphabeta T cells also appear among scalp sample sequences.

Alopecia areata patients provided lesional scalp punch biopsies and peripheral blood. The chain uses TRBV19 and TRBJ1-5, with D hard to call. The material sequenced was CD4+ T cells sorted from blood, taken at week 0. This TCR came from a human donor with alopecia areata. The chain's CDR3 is CASSTSLIPGRLKRGSNQPQHF. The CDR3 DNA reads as TGTGCCAGTAGTACCTCTCTCATTCCTGGGCGGCTGAAGCGCGGTAGCAATCAGCCCCAGCATTTT.